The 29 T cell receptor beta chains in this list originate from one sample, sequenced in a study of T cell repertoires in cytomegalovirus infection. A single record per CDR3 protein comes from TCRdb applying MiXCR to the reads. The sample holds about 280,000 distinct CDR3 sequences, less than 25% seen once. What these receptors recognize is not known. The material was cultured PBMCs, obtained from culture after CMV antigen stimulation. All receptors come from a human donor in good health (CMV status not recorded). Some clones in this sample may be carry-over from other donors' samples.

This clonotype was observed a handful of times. CDR3 region: CASSETSWTSGPQETQYF. CDR3 sequence (DNA): TGTGCCAGCAGTGAAACCTCGTGGACTAGCGGGCCTCAAGAGACCCAGTACTTC. This chain connects TRBV6-1 to TRBJ2-5; 11 nucleotides match TRBD2. V shed 2 bases and J 2 bases; nucleotides not matched to a gene: 10. CDR1 is MNHNS and CDR2 is SASEGT in the germline V gene. The length of the CDR3 is 18 residues.

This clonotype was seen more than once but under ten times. The DNA for the CDR3 is TGCAGTGCTAGAGATAGGCGGGAGGCCCAAGAGACCCAGTACTTC. It encodes CSARDRREAQETQYF. The rearrangement links TRBV20-1 to TRBJ2-5; TRBD2 matches 8 bases. Losses at the gene ends were 0 bases for V and 1 base for J; bases not matched to a gene: 4. CDR1 is DFQATT and CDR2 is SNEGSKA in the germline V gene (reference sequence). The CDR3 covers 15 residues.

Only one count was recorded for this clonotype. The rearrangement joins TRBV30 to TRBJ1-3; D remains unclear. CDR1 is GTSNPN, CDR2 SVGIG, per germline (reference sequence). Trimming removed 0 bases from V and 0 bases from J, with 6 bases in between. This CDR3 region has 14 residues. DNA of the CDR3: TGTGCCTGGAGTGTTGGTTACTCTGGAAACACCATATATTTT. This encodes CAWSVGYSGNTIYF. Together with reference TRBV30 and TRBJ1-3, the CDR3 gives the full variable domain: SQTIHQWPATLVQPVGSPLSLECTVEGTSNPNLYWYRQAAGRGLQLLFYSVGIGQISSEVPQNLSASRPQDRQFILSSKKLLLSDSGFYLCAWSVGYSGNTIYFGEGSWLTVV.

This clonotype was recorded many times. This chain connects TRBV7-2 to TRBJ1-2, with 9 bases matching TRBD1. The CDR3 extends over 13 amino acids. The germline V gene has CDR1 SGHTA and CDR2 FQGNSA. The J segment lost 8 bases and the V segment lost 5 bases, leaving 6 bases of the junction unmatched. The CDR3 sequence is CASSTRQGEGYTF. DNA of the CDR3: TGTGCCAGCAGCACAAGACAGGGGGAAGGCTACACCTTC. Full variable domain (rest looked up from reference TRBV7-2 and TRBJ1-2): GAGVSQSPSNKVTEKGKDVELRCDPISGHTALYWYRQSLGQGLEFLIYFQGNSAPDKSGLPSDRFSAERTGGSVSTLTIQRTQQEDSAVYLCASSTRQGEGYTFGSGTRLTVV.

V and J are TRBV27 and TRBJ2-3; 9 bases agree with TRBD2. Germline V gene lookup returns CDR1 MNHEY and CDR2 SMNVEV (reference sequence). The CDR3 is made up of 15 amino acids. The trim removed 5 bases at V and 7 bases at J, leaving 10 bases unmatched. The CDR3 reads CASSGIAGARYTQYF. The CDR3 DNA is TGTGCCAGCAGTGGCATAGCGGGGGCCAGGTATACGCAGTATTTT.

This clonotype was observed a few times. This CDR3 reads CASSLAGIPNTGELFF. In DNA form, the CDR3 reads TGTGCCAGCAGCTTGGCAGGCATTCCGAACACCGGGGAGCTGTTTTTT. The chain has TRBV5-5 and TRBJ2-2; D is unclear. V was cut by 0 bases and J by 0 bases, with 9 bases left in between. This CDR3 contains 16 residues. Germline loops: CDR1 SGHKS, CDR2 YYEKEE (reference sequence).

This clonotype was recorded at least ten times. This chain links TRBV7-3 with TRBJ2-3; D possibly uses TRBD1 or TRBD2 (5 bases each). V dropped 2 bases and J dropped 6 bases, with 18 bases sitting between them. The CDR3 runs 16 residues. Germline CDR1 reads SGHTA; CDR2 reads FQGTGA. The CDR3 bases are TGTGCCAGCAGCTTAGGTGGGGCGGGCTTGGGGGATACGCAGTATTTT. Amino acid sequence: CASSLGGAGLGDTQYF.

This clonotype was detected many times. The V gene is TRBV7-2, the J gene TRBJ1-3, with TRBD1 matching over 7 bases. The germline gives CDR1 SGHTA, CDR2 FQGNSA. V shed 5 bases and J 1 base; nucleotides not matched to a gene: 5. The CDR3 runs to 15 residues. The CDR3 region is CASSLLTGSGNTIYF. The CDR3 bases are TGTGCCAGCAGCCTCCTGACAGGGTCTGGAAACACCATATATTTT.

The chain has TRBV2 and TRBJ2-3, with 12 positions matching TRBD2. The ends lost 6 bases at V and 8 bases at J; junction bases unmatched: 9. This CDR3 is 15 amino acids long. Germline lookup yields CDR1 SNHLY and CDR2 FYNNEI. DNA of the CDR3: TGTGCCAGCAGGCTAGCGGGAGGGCAAGTAGGTACGCAGTATTTT. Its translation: CASRLAGGQVGTQYF.

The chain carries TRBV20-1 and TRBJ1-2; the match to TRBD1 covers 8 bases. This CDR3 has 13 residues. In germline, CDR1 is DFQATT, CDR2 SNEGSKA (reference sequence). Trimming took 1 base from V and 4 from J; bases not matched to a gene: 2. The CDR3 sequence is CSARADRAYGYTF. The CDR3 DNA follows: TGCAGTGCTAGAGCGGACAGGGCCTATGGCTACACCTTC.

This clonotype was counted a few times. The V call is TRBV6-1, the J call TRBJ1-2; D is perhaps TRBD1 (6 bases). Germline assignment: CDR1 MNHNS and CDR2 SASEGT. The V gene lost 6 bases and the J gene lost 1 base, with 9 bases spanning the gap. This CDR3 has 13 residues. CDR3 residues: CASRADSNYGYTF. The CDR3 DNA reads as TGTGCCAGCAGAGCGGACAGTAACTATGGCTACACCTTC.

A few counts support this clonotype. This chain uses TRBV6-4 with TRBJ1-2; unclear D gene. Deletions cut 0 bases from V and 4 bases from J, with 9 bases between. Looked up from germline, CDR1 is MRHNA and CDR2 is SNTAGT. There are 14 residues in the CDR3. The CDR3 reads CASSDSGGSYGYTF. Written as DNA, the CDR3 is TGTGCCAGCAGTGACTCTGGCGGTAGCTATGGCTACACCTTC.

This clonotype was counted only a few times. The CDR3 protein is CAISFGGVGVNEQFF. The CDR3 nucleotides are TGTGCCATCTCTTTTGGGGGAGTCGGGGTGAATGAGCAGTTCTTC. This chain uses TRBV10-3 with TRBJ2-1; D may match TRBD1 or TRBD2 (5 bases each). The length of the CDR3 is 15 residues. CDR1 is ENHRY and CDR2 is SYGVKD in the germline V gene. V was shortened by 8 bases and J by 7 bases, with 21 bases between the two germline ends.

The chain's CDR3 is CASSPGQGYEQFF. The CDR3 nucleotides read TGTGCCAGTAGTCCCGGACAGGGGTATGAGCAGTTCTTC. This chain links TRBV19 with TRBJ2-1, with TRBD1 identical over 9 bases. Germline V gene data show CDR1 as LNHDA and CDR2 as SQIVND (reference sequence). With 5 bases clipped from V and 8 bases from J, the junction kept 4 bases outside the gene matches. This CDR3 is built from 13 residues. Variable domain in full (rest from reference TRBV19 and TRBJ2-1): DGGITQSPKYLFRKEGQNVTLSCEQNLNHDAMYWYRQDPGQGLRLIYYSQIVNDFQKGDIAEGYSVSREKKESFPLTVTSAQKNPTAFYLCASSPGQGYEQFFGPGTRLTVL.

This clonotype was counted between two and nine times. CDR3 region: CASSTPVRSAGELFF. For the CDR3, the DNA is TGTGCCAGCAGTACCCCTGTTCGGAGCGCCGGGGAGCTGTTTTTT. This chain connects TRBV27 to TRBJ2-2; no clear D. Trimming shortened V by 5 bases and J by 6 bases, and 16 bases separated the two germline ends. Germline values: CDR1 MNHEY, CDR2 SMNVEV (reference sequence). The CDR3 runs 15 residues.

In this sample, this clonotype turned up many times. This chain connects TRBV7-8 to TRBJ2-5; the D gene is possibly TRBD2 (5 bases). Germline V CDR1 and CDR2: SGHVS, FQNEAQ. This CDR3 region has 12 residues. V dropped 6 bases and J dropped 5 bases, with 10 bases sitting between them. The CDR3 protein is CASRGPGETQYF. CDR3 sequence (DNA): TGTGCCAGCAGAGGACCGGGGGAGACCCAGTACTTC.

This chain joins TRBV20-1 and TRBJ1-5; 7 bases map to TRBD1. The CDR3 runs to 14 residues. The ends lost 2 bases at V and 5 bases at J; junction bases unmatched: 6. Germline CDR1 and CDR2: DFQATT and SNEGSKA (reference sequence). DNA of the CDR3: TGCAGTGCTAGATTGGCAGGGGGGCATCAGCCCCAGCATTTT. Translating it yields CSARLAGGHQPQHF.

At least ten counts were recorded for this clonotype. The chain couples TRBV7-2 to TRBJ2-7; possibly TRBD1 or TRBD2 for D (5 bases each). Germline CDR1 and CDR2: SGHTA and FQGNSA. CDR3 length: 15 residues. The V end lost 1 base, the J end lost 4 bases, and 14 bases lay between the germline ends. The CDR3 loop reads CASSLVAGPGYEQYV. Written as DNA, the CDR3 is TGTGCCAGCAGCTTAGTGGCGGGTCCAGGGTACGAGCAGTACGTC.

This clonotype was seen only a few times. Here the CDR3 DNA reads TGTGCCAGCAGTCCTAGGACACCCCTCGAGCAGTACTTC. This sequence encodes CASSPRTPLEQYF. This chain connects TRBV6-5 to TRBJ2-7; possibly TRBD1 for D (5 bases). This CDR3 is built from 13 residues. CDR1 and CDR2 from the germline V gene are MNHEY and SVGAGI. V was clipped by 5 bases and J by 6 bases, with 14 bases between them.

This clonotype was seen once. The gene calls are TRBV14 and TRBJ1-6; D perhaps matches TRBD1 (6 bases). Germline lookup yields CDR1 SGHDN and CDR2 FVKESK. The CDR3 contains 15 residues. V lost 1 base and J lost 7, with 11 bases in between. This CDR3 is CASSQVSGDNSPLHF. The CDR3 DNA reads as TGTGCCAGCAGCCAAGTTTCAGGGGACAATTCACCCCTCCACTTT.

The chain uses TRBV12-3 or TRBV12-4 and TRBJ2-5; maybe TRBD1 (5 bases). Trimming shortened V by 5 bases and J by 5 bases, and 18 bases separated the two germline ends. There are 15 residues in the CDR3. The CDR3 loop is CASSNGALSRETQYF. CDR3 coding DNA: TGTGCCAGCAGTAATGGGGCTTTAAGTCGGGAGACCCAGTACTTC.

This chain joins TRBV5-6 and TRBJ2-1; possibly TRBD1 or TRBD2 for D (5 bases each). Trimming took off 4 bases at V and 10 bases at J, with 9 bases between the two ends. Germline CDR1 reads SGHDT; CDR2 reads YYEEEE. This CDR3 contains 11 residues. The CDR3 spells CASSAEGEQFF. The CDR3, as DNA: TGTGCCAGCAGCGCCGAGGGGGAGCAGTTCTTC.

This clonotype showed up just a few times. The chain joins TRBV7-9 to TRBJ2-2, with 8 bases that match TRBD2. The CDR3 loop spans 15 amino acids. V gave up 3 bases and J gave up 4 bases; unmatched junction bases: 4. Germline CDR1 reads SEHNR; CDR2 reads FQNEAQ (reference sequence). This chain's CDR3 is CASSFSSGPTGELFF. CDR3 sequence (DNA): TGTGCCAGCAGCTTCTCTAGCGGGCCCACCGGGGAGCTGTTTTTT.

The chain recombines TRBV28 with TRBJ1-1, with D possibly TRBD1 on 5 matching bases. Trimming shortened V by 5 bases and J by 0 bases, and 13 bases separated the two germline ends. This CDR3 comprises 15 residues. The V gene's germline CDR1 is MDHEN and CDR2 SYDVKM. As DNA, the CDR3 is TGTGCCAGCAGTCCTCAGACAGCCCTGAACACTGAAGCTTTCTTT. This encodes CASSPQTALNTEAFF.

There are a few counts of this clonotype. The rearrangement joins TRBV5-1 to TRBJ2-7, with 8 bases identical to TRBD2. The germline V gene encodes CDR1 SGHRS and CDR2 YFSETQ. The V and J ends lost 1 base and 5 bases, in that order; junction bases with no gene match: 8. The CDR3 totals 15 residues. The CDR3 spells CASSLLTGGADEQYF. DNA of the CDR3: TGCGCCAGCAGCTTGTTGACGGGAGGGGCCGACGAGCAGTACTTC.

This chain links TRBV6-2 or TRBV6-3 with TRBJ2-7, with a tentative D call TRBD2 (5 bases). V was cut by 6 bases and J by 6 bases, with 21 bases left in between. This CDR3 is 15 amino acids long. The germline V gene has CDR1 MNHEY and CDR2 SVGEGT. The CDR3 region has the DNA TGTGCCAGCAGCTCTCTTAGCCGGGAAAGTGGCGAGCAGTACTTC. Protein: CASSSLSRESGEQYF.

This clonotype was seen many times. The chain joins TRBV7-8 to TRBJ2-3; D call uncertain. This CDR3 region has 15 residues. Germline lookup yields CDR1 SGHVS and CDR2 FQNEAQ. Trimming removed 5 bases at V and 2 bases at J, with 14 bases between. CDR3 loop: CASSLVGQLTDTQYF. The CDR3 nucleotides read TGTGCCAGCAGCCTGGTAGGCCAACTCACAGATACGCAGTATTTT.

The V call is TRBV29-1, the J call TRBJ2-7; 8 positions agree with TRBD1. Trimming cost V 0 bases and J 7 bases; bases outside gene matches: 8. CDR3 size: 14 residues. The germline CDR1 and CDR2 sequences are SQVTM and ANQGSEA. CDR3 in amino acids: CSVEDGTGRREQYF. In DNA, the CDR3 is TGCAGCGTTGAAGATGGGACAGGCCGGAGAGAGCAGTACTTC.

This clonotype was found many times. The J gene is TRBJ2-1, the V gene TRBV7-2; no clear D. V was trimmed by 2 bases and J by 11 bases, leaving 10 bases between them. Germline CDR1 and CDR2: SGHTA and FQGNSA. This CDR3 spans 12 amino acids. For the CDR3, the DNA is TGTGCCAGCAGCTTATCGTTGCCTCAGCAGTTCTTC. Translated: CASSLSLPQQFF.